The 2 T cell receptor beta chains given below trace back to one sample, sequenced in a study of blood T cell repertoires in COVID-19. Clones were sequenced by immunoSEQ multiplex PCR, and TCRdb holds only the in-frame ones, with some missing. The repertoire includes 350,000 to 450,000 clones, 89% of them detected once, and roughly 1.2% sits in the top ten. The source material was peripheral blood. Source of these receptors: a man in his forties with acute or convalescent COVID-19.

The chain couples TRBV6-5 to TRBJ2-1; D gene uncertain. Germline CDR1 MNHEY, CDR2 SVGAGI. CDR3 size: 15 residues. The V end lost 0 bases, the J end lost 0 bases, and 6 bases lay between the germline ends. The CDR3 nucleotides read TGTGCCAGCAGTTACTCCACTGGCTCCTACAATGAGCAGTTCTTC. It specifies CASSYSTGSYNEQFF.

The gene calls are TRBV28 and TRBJ2-7; D is unclear. Between the trimmed V and J ends, which lost 4 bases and 4 bases, there was a span of 11 bases. The CDR3 length is 13 residues. The germline CDR1 and CDR2 sequences are MDHEN and SYDVKM. In nucleotides, the CDR3 is TGTGCCAGCAGTTCCCTCCCGCGTTACGAGCAGTACTTC. This encodes CASSSLPRYEQYF.